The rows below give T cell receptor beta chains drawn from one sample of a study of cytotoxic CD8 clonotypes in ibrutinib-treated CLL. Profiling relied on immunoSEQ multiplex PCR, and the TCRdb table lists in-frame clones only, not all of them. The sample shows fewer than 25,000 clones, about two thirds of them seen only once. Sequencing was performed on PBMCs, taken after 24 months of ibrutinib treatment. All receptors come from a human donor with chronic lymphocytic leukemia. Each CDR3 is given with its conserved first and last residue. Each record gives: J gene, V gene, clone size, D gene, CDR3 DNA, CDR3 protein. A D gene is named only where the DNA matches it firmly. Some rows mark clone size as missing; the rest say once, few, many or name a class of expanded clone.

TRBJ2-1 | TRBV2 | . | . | TGTGCCAGCAGTGATGTATACAGCACAACCTACAATGAGCAGTTCTTC | CASSDVYSTTYNEQFF
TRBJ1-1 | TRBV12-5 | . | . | TGTGCTAGTGGTCTGACCGCCGGAGGACGTCCCTTGAACACTGAAGCTTTCTTT | CASGLTAGGRPLNTEAFF
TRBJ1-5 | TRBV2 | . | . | TGTGCCAGCAGTTATCTCCAAGTGGAGGGCAATCAGCCCCAGCATTTT | CASSYLQVEGNQPQHF
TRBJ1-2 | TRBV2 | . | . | TGTGCCTTAGCCAATAACTATGGCTACACCTTC | CALANNYGYTF
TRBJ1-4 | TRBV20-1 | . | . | TGCAGTGCTGGAGGAGGGACAAAACTGTTTTTT | CSAGGGTKLFF
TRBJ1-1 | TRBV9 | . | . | TGTGCCAGCAGCGATGGGGGGAACACTGAAGCTTTCTTT | CASSDGGNTEAFF
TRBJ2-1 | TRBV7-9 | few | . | TGTGCCAGCAGTTCTAGCTTCAATGAGCAGTTCTTC | CASSSSFNEQFF
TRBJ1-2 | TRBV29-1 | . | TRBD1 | TGCAGCGTTGAAGAATTCGGACAGGGGGCAAATAATGGCTACACCTTC | CSVEEFGQGANNGYTF
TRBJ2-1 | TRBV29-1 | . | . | TGCAGCGTTGAAGAAGGGACCCTAACTGGGTTCTTC | CSVEEGTLTGFF
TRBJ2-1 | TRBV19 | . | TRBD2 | TGTGCCAGTATTAATTCCGGGAGGAATGAGCAGTTCTTC | CASINSGRNEQFF
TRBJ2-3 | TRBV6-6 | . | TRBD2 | TGTGCCACCGGGGGGGGGAGCACAGATACGCAGTATTTT | CATGGGSTDTQYF
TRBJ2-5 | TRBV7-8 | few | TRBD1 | TGTGCCAGCAGCTTTGGAACAGGGGGCTCAGGGGAGACCCAGTACTTC | CASSFGTGGSGETQYF
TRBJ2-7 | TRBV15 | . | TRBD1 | TGTGCCACCAGCAGAGACATTACAGGGGGCTACGAGCAGTACTTC | CATSRDITGGYEQYF
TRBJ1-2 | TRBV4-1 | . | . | TGCGCCAGCAGCCTGGACAGTTCCTATGGCTACACCTTC | CASSLDSSYGYTF
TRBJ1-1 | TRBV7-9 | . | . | TGTGCCAGCAGCTTAATGACTGAAGCTTTCTTT | CASSLMTEAFF
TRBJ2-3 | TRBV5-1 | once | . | TGCGCCAGCAGCTTGAGCGGCACAGATACGCAGTATTTT | CASSLSGTDTQYF
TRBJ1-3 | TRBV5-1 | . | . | TGCGCCAGCAGCCCCCAGGCGATCTCTGGAAACACCATATATTTT | CASSPQAISGNTIYF
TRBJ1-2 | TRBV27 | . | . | TGTGCCAGCAGTTTTGAAGGGCAGGGCTACACCTTC | CASSFEGQGYTF
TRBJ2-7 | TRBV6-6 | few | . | TGTGCCAGCAGTCCCTTGAGCTTCGGCTCCTACGAGCAGTACTTC | CASSPLSFGSYEQYF
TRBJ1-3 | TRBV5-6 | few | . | TGTGCCAGCAGCTTACTCGGAAACACCATATATTTT | CASSLLGNTIYF
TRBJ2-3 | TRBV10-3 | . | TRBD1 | TGTGCCATCAGTGAGTCAGGGGGCCATGGGGATACGCAGTATTTT | CAISESGGHGDTQYF
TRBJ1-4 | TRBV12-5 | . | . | TGTGCTAGTGGACCTCGCGACATCGCAACTAATGAAAAACTGTTTTTT | CASGPRDIATNEKLFF
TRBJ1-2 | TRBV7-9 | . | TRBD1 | TGTGCCAGCAGCTTAAGAGGGGGCGAGGATGGCTACACCTTC | CASSLRGGEDGYTF
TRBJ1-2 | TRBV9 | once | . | TGTGCCAGCAGCGGATCAGGGGCACCAGCTAACTATGGCTACACCTTC | CASSGSGAPANYGYTF
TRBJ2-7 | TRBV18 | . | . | TGTGCCAGCTCACCATACGCGGGGACCACCTACGAGCAGTACTTC | CASSPYAGTTYEQYF
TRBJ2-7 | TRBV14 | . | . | TGTGCCAGCAGCCAAATTGGGCCGTACATGGAAGCCTACGAGCAGTACTTC | CASSQIGPYMEAYEQYF
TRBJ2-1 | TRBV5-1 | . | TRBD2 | TGCGCCAGCAGCTTAAGAAGCGGGGGGCCCCAAATTTACAATGAGCAGTTCTTC | CASSLRSGGPQIYNEQFF
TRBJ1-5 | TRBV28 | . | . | TGTGCCAGCAGGGGAGGGATGCTTTATAGCAATCAGCCCCAGCATTTT | CASRGGMLYSNQPQHF
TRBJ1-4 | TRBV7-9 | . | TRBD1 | TGTGCCAGCAGCCCCGACAGGGTAACTAATGAAAAACTGTTTTTT | CASSPDRVTNEKLFF
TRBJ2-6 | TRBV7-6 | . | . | TGTGCCAGCCAGACAGTGACCTCTGGGGCCAACGTCCTGACTTTC | CASQTVTSGANVLTF
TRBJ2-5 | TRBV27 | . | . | TGTGCCAGCAGTGTAGCACCCTTTGGAGGGCAAGAGACCCAGTACTTC | CASSVAPFGGQETQYF
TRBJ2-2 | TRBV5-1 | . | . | TGCGCCAGCAGCTTGGATGGGATAGCCACCGGGGAGCTGTTTTTT | CASSLDGIATGELFF
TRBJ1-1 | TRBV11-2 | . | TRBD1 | TGTGCCAGCAGCTTAGAACCTGGTCAGGGGGTATCTCATCACACTGAAGCTTTCTTT | CASSLEPGQGVSHHTEAFF
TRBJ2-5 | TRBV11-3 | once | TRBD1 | TGTGCCAGCAGTACCGGGACAGATACACAAGAGACCCAGTACTTC | CASSTGTDTQETQYF
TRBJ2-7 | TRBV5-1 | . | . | TGCGCCAGCAGCTTAGCAGGGACGGAGGAGCAGTACTTC | CASSLAGTEEQYF
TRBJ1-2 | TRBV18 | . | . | TGTGCCAGCTCACTGGACTTTCTCTATGGCTACACCTTC | CASSLDFLYGYTF
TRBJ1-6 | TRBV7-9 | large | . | TGTGCCAGCAGCTCCGATATAAGCTCTAATTCACCCCTCCACTTT | CASSSDISSNSPLHF